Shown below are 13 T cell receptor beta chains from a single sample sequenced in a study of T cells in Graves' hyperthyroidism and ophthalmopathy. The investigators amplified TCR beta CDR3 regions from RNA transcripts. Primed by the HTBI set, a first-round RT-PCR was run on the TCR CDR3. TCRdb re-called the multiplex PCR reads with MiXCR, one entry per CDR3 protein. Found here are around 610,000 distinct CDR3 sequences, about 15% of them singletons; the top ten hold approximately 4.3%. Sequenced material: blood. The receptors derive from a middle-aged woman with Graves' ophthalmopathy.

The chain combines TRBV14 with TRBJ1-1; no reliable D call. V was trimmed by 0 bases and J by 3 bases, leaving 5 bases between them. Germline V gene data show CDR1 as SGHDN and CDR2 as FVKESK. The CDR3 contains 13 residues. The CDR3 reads CASSQEFYTEAFF. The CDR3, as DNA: TGTGCCAGCAGCCAAGAGTTTTACACTGAAGCTTTCTTT.

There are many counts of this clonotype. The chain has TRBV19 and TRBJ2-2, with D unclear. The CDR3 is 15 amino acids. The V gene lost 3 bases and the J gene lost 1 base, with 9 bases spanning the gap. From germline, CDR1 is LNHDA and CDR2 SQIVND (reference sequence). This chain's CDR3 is CASSIAKLNTGELFF. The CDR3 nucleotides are TGTGCCAGTAGTATCGCAAAGTTGAACACCGGGGAGCTGTTTTTT. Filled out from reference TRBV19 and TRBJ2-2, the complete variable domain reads DGGITQSPKYLFRKEGQNVTLSCEQNLNHDAMYWYRQDPGQGLRLIYYSQIVNDFQKGDIAEGYSVSREKKESFPLTVTSAQKNPTAFYLCASSIAKLNTGELFFGEGSRLTVL.

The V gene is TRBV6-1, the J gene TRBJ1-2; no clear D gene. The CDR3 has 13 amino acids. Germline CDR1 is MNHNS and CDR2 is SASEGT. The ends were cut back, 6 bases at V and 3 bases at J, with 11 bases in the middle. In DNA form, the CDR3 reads TGTGCCAGCAGACCTGGTAGTCACTATGGCTACACCTTC. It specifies CASRPGSHYGYTF.

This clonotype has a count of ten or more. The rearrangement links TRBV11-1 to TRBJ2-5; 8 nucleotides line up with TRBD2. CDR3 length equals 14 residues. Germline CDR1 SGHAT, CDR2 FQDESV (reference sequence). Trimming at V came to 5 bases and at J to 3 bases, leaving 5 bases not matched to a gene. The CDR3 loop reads CASSQRGTKETQYF. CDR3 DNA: TGTGCCAGCAGCCAGCGGGGGACCAAAGAGACCCAGTACTTC.

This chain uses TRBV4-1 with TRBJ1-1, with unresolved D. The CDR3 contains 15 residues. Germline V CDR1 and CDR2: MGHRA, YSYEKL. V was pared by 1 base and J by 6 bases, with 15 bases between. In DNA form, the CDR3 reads TGCGCCAGCAGCCAAGGACCCGCGCACGGCGCTGAAGCTTTCTTT. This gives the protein CASSQGPAHGAEAFF.

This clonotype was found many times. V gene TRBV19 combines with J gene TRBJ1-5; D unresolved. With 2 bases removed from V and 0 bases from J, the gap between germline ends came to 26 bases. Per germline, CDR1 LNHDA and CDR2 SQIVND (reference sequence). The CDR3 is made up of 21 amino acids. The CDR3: CASSIPYKGSIGPYSNQPQHF. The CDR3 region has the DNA TGTGCCAGTAGTATACCCTACAAGGGCAGTATTGGTCCTTATAGCAATCAGCCCCAGCATTTT.

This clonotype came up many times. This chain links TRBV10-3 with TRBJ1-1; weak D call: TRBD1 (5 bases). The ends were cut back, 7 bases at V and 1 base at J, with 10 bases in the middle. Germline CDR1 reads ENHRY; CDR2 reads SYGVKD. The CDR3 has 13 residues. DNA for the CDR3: TGTGCCATCATACAGGATCCGAACACTGAAGCTTTCTTT. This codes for CAIIQDPNTEAFF.

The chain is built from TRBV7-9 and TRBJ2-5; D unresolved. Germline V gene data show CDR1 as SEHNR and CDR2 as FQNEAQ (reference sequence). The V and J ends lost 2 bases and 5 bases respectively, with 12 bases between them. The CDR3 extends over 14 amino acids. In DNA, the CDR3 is TGTGCCAGCAGCTTATTAGGTCCTGAGGAGACCCAGTACTTC. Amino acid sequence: CASSLLGPEETQYF.

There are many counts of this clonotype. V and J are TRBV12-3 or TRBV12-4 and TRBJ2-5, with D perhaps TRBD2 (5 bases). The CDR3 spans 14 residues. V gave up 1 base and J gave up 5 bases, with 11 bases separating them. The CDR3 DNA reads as TGTGCCAGCAGTTTAGTTACTAGACGGGAGACCCAGTACTTC. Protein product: CASSLVTRRETQYF.

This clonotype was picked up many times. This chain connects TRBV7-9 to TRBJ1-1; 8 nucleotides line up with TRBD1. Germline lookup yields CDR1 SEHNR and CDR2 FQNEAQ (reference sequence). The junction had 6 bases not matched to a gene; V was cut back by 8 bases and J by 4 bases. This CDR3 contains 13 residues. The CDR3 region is CASDRGYGTEAFF. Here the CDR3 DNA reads TGTGCCAGCGACAGGGGATACGGCACTGAAGCTTTCTTT.

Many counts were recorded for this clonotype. The CDR3: CASREVSGVETQYF. The CDR3 coding sequence is TGCGCCAGCAGAGAGGTGTCAGGGGTCGAGACCCAGTACTTC. V usage is TRBV5-1 and J usage is TRBJ2-5, with D perhaps TRBD1 (6 bases). This CDR3 has 14 residues. V lost 5 bases, J lost 5 bases, and 16 bases lay in between. Germline V CDR1 and CDR2: SGHRS, YFSETQ.

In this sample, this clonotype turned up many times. CDR3: CASSPAGQGNQPQHF. The CDR3 DNA reads TGTGCCAGCAGCCCAGCTGGACAGGGGAATCAGCCCCAGCATTTT. J is TRBJ1-5 and V is TRBV7-9, with 9 bases identical to TRBD1. Germline V lookup: CDR1 SEHNR, CDR2 FQNEAQ (reference sequence). The CDR3 is 15 amino acids. V was pared by 5 bases and J by 4 bases, with 6 bases of the junction left unmatched. The variable domain in full, completed from reference TRBV7-9 and TRBJ1-5, reads DTGVSQNPRHKITKRGQNVTFRCDPISEHNRLYWYRQTLGQGPEFLTYFQNEAQLEKSRLLSDRFSAERPKGSFSTLEIQRTEQGDSAMYLCASSPAGQGNQPQHFGDGTRLSIL.

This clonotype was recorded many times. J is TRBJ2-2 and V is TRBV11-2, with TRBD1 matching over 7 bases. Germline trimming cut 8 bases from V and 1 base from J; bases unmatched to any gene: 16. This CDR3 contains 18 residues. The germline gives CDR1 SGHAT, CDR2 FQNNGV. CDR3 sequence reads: CASQPGSNRGVNTGELFF. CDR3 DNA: TGTGCCAGCCAGCCAGGCTCAAACAGGGGAGTGAACACCGGGGAGCTGTTTTTT.